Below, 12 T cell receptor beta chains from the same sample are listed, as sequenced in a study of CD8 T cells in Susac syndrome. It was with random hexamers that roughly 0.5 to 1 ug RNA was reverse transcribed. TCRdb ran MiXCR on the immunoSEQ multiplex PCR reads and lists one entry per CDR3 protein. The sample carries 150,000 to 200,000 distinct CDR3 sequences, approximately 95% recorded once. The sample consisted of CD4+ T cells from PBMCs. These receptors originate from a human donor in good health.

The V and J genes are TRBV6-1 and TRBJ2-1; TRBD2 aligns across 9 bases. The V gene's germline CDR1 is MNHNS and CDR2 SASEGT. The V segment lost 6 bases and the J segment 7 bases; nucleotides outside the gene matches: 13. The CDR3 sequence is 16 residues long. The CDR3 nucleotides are TGTGCCAGCAGGCGTCTGACTAGCGGTCCTGGGAATGAGCAGTTCTTC. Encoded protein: CASRRLTSGPGNEQFF.

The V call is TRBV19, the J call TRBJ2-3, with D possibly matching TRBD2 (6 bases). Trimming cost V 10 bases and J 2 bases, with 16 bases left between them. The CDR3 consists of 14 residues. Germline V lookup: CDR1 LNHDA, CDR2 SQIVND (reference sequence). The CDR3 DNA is TGTGCCACCCGAAGGGACTCTTTCACAGATACGCAGTATTTT. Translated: CATRRDSFTDTQYF.

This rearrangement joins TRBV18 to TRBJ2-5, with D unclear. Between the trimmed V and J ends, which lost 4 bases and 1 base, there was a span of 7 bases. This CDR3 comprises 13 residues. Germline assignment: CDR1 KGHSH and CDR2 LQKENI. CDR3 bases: TGTGCCAGCTCACTCCTGCTCCAAGAGACCCAGTACTTC. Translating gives CASSLLLQETQYF.

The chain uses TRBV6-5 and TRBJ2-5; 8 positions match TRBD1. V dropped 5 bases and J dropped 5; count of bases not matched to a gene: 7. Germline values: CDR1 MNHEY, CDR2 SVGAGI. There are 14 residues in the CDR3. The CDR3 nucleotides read TGTGCCAGCAGTCCGGACAGGGTGGGGGAGACCCAGTACTTC. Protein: CASSPDRVGETQYF.

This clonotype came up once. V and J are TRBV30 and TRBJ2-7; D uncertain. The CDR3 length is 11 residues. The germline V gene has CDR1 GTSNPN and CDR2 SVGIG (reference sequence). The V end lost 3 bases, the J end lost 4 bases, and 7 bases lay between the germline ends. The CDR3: CAWSQRYEQYF. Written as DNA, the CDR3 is TGTGCCTGGAGCCAACGTTACGAGCAGTACTTC. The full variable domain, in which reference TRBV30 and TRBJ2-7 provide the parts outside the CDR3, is SQTIHQWPATLVQPVGSPLSLECTVEGTSNPNLYWYRQAAGRGLQLLFYSVGIGQISSEVPQNLSASRPQDRQFILSSKKLLLSDSGFYLCAWSQRYEQYFGPGTRLTVT.

The CDR3 region is CASRSGTEGYTEAFF. DNA for the CDR3: TGTGCCAGCAGATCAGGGACAGAGGGGTACACTGAAGCTTTCTTT. The J gene is TRBJ1-1, the V gene TRBV27; 7 nucleotides match TRBD1. Germline V gene sequence: CDR1 MNHEY, CDR2 SMNVEV (reference sequence). V lost 6 bases, J lost 3 bases, and 10 bases stayed unmatched. The CDR3 runs 15 residues.

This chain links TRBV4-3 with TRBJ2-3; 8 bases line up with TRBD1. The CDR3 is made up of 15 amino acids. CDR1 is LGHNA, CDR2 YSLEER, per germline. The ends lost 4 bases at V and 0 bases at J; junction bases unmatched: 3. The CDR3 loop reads CASSLRTGSTDTQYF. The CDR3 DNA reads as TGCGCCAGCAGCCTCCGGACAGGGAGCACAGATACGCAGTATTTT.

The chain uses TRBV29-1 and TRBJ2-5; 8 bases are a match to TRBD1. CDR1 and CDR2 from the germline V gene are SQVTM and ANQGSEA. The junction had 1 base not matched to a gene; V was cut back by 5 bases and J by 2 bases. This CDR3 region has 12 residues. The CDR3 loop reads CSVYRGQETQYF. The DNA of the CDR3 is TGCAGCGTTTACAGGGGGCAAGAGACCCAGTACTTC.

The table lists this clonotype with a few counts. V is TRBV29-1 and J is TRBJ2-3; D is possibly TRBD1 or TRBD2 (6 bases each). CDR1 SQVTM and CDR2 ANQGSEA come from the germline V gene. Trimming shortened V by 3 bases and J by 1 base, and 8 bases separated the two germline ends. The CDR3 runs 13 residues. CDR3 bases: TGCAGCGTTGAGGGGGGCGGCACAGATACGCAGTATTTT. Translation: CSVEGGGTDTQYF.

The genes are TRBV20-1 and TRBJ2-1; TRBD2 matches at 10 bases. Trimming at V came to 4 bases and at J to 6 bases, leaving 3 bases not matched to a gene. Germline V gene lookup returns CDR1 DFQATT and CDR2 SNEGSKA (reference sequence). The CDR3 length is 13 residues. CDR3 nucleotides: TGCAGTGCTATGGGACTAGCGTTCAATGAGCAGTTCTTC. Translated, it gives CSAMGLAFNEQFF.

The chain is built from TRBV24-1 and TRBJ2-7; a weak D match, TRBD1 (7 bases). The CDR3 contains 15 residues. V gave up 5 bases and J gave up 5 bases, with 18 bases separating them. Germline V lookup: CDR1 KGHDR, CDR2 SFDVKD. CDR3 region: CATSGGTASNDEQYF. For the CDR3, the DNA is TGTGCCACCAGTGGCGGGACAGCCTCTAACGACGAGCAGTACTTC.

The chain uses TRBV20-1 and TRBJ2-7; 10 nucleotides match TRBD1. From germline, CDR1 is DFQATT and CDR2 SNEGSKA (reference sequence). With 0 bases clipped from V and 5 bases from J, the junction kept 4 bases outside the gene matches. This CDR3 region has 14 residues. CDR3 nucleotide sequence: TGCAGTGCTAGAGACGGGACAGGGGTTAACGAGCAGTACTTC. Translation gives CSARDGTGVNEQYF.